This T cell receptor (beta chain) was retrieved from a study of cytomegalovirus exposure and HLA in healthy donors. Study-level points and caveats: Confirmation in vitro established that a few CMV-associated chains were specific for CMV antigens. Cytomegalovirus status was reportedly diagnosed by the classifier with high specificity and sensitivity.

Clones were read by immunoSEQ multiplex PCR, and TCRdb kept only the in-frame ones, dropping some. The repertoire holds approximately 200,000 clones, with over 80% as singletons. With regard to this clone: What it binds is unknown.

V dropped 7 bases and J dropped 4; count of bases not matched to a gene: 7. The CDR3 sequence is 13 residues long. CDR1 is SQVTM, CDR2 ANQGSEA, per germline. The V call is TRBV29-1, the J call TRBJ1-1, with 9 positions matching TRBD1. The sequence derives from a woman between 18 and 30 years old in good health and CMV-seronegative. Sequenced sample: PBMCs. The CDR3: CSAKLTGGTEAFF. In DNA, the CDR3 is TGCAGCGCCAAATTGACAGGGGGCACTGAAGCTTTCTTT. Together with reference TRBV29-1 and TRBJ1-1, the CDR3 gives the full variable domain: SAVISQKPSRDICQRGTSLTIQCQVDSQVTMMFWYRQQPGQSLTLIATANQGSEATYESGFVIDKFPISRPNLTFSTLTVSNMSPEDSSIYLCSAKLTGGTEAFFGQGTRLTVV.